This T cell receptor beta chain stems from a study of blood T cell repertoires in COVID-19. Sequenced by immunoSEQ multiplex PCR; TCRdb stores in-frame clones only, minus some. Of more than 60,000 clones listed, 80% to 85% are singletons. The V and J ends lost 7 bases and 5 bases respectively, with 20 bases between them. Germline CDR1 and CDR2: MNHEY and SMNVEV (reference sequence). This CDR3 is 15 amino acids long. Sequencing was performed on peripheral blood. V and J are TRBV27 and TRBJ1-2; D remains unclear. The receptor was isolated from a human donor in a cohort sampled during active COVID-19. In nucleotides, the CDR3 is TGTGCCAGCACCCATTCCCGCAGTAATAATTATGGCTACACCTTC. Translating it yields CASTHSRSNNYGYTF.